This paragraph reports one T cell receptor beta chain. The data were obtained in a study of blood T cell repertoires in COVID-19. Study-level information: Spain, Italy and the United States supplied samples that represented acute and convalescent COVID-19.

The Seattle patients joined while their infection was active and were tracked longitudinally afterward. Data came from immunoSEQ multiplex PCR; TCRdb stores just in-frame clones and leaves some out. The repertoire consists of about 87,000 clones, with 90% occurring once and the leading ten covering about 6.7%. The sequence was obtained from a man in his late teens or twenties with COVID-19, enrolled during active disease. Input material: peripheral blood.

CDR3 region: CASSLSGQSLYEQYF. As DNA, the CDR3 is TGCGCCAGCAGCTTGAGTGGGCAGAGCCTCTACGAGCAGTACTTC. This sequence joins TRBV5-1 and TRBJ2-7; D unresolved. Germline loops: CDR1 SGHRS, CDR2 YFSETQ. V lost 1 base, J lost 3 bases, and 14 bases lay in between. The CDR3 spans 15 residues. Full variable domain (missing parts from reference TRBV5-1 and TRBJ2-7): KAGVTQTPRYLIKTRGQQVTLSCSPISGHRSVSWYQQTPGQGLQFLFEYFSETQRNKGNFPGRFSGRQFSNSRSEMNVSTLELGDSALYLCASSLSGQSLYEQYFGPGTRLTVT.